One sample yielded the 12 T cell receptor beta chains listed below, sequenced in a study of blood T cells in healthy people across ages (dated by TCRdb to about 2015). The receptor library was made with 5' RACE. Sequencing used an Illumina HiSeq 2500. A second PCR of about 7 to 12 cycles was performed with a sample-barcoded 5' primer and a J-beta primer mix. Through fastp at Q25 and MiXCR, TCRdb rebuilt clones from the public reads, retaining in-frame beta chains. Entries that share a CDR3 protein sequence are merged under the most common genes and DNA. The sample table holds roughly 800,000 distinct CDR3 sequences, of which roughly 60% were seen once. The ten largest make up 20% to 25% of the sample. The sequenced sample consisted of blood. Receptors originate from a man aged 25 to 45 in good health.

CDR3 nucleotides: TGTGCCATCAGTGAGCCTTTGGGACAGGAGAGTCCGGAGTTCTTC. It yields the protein CAISEPLGQESPEFF. The chain recombines TRBV10-3 with TRBJ2-1; 8 bases agree with TRBD1. V shed 2 bases and J 14 bases; nucleotides not matched to a gene: 14. Germline assignment: CDR1 ENHRY and CDR2 SYGVKD. CDR3 length equals 15 residues.

The chain recombines TRBV6-1 with TRBJ2-5; 9 bases map to TRBD2. This CDR3 has 15 residues. Germline trimming cut 2 bases from V and 4 bases from J; bases unmatched to any gene: 5. Per germline, CDR1 MNHNS and CDR2 SASEGT. CDR3 protein: CASSENPAGGETQYF. The CDR3 coding sequence is TGTGCCAGCAGTGAAAACCCAGCGGGGGGAGAGACCCAGTACTTC.

This clonotype was detected ten times or more. The rearrangement joins TRBV11-1 to TRBJ2-1; tentatively, D is TRBD2 (6 bases). CDR1 is SGHAT and CDR2 is FQDESV in the germline V gene (reference sequence). The CDR3 spans 15 residues. The V and J ends lost 2 bases and 4 bases respectively, with 12 bases between them. The CDR3 is CASSLSSGLYNEQFF. CDR3 coding DNA: TGTGCCAGCAGCTTAAGTAGCGGACTTTACAATGAGCAGTTCTTC.

This clonotype was seen a handful of times. This chain joins TRBV7-8 and TRBJ2-7; 7 bases are a match to TRBD1. Germline V gene sequence: CDR1 SGHVS, CDR2 FQNEAQ. The CDR3 length is 12 residues. V trimming: 5 bases; J trimming: 7 bases; junction bases outside the gene matches: 5. The CDR3 DNA sequence: TGTGCCAGCAGCCCCCAGGGGGTAGAGCAGTACTTC. It specifies CASSPQGVEQYF.

The rearrangement uses TRBV10-3 and TRBJ2-3, with D maybe TRBD2 (6 bases). The CDR3 loop spans 17 amino acids. CDR1 and CDR2 from the germline V gene are ENHRY and SYGVKD. Trimming shortened V by 0 bases and J by 2 bases, and 15 bases separated the two germline ends. The CDR3 is CAISESFGGANTDTQYF. CDR3 nucleotides: TGTGCCATCAGTGAGTCTTTCGGCGGGGCGAACACAGATACGCAGTATTTT.

The chain's CDR3 is CASSLMGRSNSPLHF. The CDR3 DNA reads as TGTGCCAGCAGTTTAATGGGTCGGAGTAATTCACCCCTCCACTTT. This chain joins TRBV12-3 or TRBV12-4 and TRBJ1-6; D gene ambiguous. CDR3 length: 15 residues. V dropped 2 bases and J dropped 6 bases, with 11 bases sitting between them.

This clonotype has only a few counts. The CDR3 region has the DNA TGTGCCAGCAGCCGAGGGGCTAGCAATCAGCCCCAGCATTTT. It yields the protein CASSRGASNQPQHF. The V call is TRBV9, the J call TRBJ1-5, with D perhaps TRBD1 (5 bases). The V gene lost 4 bases and the J gene lost 0 bases, with 8 bases spanning the gap. The CDR3 is made up of 14 amino acids. CDR1 SGDLS and CDR2 YYNGEE come from the germline V gene.

A single count supports this clonotype. CDR3 region: CASSPLGFEQFF. In nucleotides, the CDR3 is TGTGCCAGCAGTCCATTGGGGTTTGAGCAGTTCTTC. The rearrangement uses TRBV7-2 and TRBJ2-1, with D unresolved. V was cut by 6 bases and J by 9 bases, with 12 bases left in between. The CDR3 is 12 amino acids. CDR1 is SGHTA, CDR2 FQGNSA, per germline. The full variable domain, with the rest looked up from reference TRBV7-2 and TRBJ2-1, is GAGVSQSPSNKVTEKGKDVELRCDPISGHTALYWYRQSLGQGLEFLIYFQGNSAPDKSGLPSDRFSAERTGGSVSTLTIQRTQQEDSAVYLCASSPLGFEQFFGPGTRLTVL.

The gene calls are TRBV6-5 and TRBJ1-2, with 8 bases that match TRBD1. The trim removed 6 bases at V and 4 bases at J, leaving 10 bases unmatched. The CDR3 is 15 residues long. Germline V gene lookup returns CDR1 MNHEY and CDR2 SVGAGI. The CDR3 protein is CASSGGAGGVYGYTF. The CDR3 nucleotides read TGTGCCAGCAGCGGGGGGGCAGGGGGCGTCTATGGCTACACCTTC.

This clonotype showed up just a few times. The chain uses TRBV11-2 and TRBJ2-7; 8 bases match TRBD2. Germline assignment: CDR1 SGHAT and CDR2 FQNNGV. V shed 3 bases and J 2 bases; nucleotides not matched to a gene: 6. CDR3 length: 15 residues. The CDR3 protein is CASSLSAGATYEQYF. The DNA for the CDR3 is TGTGCCAGCAGCTTGTCAGCGGGAGCGACCTACGAGCAGTACTTC. The full variable domain, with the rest looked up from reference TRBV11-2 and TRBJ2-7, is EAGVAQSPRYKIIEKRQSVAFWCNPISGHATLYWYQQILGQGPKLLIQFQNNGVVDDSQLPKDRFSAERLKGVDSTLKIQPAKLEDSAVYLCASSLSAGATYEQYFGPGTRLTVT.

The chain combines TRBV6-2 or TRBV6-3 with TRBJ2-1; 7 positions match TRBD2. Per germline, CDR1 MNHEY and CDR2 SVGEGT. Unmatched junction bases numbered 10, after V lost 6 bases and J lost 5 bases. The CDR3 contains 15 residues. The CDR3 coding sequence is TGTGCCAGCAGCCGAACTAGCGAAATAAACAATGAGCAGTTCTTC. Amino acid sequence: CASSRTSEINNEQFF.

J is TRBJ2-6 and V is TRBV29-1, with D possibly called TRBD1 or TRBD2 (6 bases each). Germline-derived CDR1 and CDR2 are SQVTM and ANQGSEA. V was clipped by 4 bases and J by 4 bases, with 23 bases between them. This CDR3 spans 18 amino acids. This CDR3 is CSVAGDIGSAGGANVLTF. The CDR3 nucleotides are TGCAGCGTTGCGGGGGACATCGGGTCGGCTGGAGGGGCCAACGTCCTGACTTTC. Full variable domain (missing parts from reference TRBV29-1 and TRBJ2-6): SAVISQKPSRDICQRGTSLTIQCQVDSQVTMMFWYRQQPGQSLTLIATANQGSEATYESGFVIDKFPISRPNLTFSTLTVSNMSPEDSSIYLCSVAGDIGSAGGANVLTFGAGSRLTVL.